The next 32 T cell receptor beta chains were all read from a single sample in a study of cytomegalovirus exposure and HLA in healthy donors. PCR primers comprised 60 Vbeta and 13 Jbeta primers. Generated by immunoSEQ multiplex PCR, the TCRdb table keeps only in-frame clones and is missing some. The sample carries 85,000 to 130,000 clones, 65% to 75% recorded once. Sample: PBMCs. These receptors all come from a female donor in good health and CMV-seronegative.

This clone appeared once. This chain links TRBV11-3 with TRBJ2-3, with TRBD2 matching 12 bases. The CDR3 has 15 residues. Germline lookup yields CDR1 SGHNT and CDR2 YENEEA. V lost 5 bases, J lost 6 bases, and 6 bases stayed unmatched. The CDR3 DNA sequence: TGTGCCAGCAGCGGCGGACTAGCGGGGATGGATACGCAGTATTTT. Its protein is CASSGGLAGMDTQYF. Based on the CDR3 plus reference TRBV11-3 and TRBJ2-3, the full variable domain is EAGVVQSPRYKIIEKKQPVAFWCNPISGHNTLYWYLQNLGQGPELLIRYENEEAVDDSQLPKDRFSAERLKGVDSTLKIQPAELGDSAVYLCASSGGLAGMDTQYFGPGTRLTVL.

The V and J genes are TRBV7-9 and TRBJ2-5, with a tentative D call TRBD1 (5 bases). Germline V gives CDR1 SEHNR, CDR2 FQNEAQ (reference sequence). V was shortened by 4 bases and J by 3 bases, with 9 bases between the two germline ends. The CDR3 consists of 13 residues. The CDR3 nucleotides read TGTGCCAGCAGCTCCAGACAGAAAGAGACCCAGTACTTC. Translation gives CASSSRQKETQYF. Full variable domain (missing parts from reference TRBV7-9 and TRBJ2-5): DTGVSQNPRHKITKRGQNVTFRCDPISEHNRLYWYRQTLGQGPEFLTYFQNEAQLEKSRLLSDRFSAERPKGSFSTLEIQRTEQGDSAMYLCASSSRQKETQYFGPGTRLLVL.

This clone was picked up one time. The V and J genes are TRBV5-4 and TRBJ2-5; TRBD1 aligns across 8 bases. V lost 0 bases and J lost 3; bases outside the gene matches: 7. Germline loops: CDR1 SGHNT, CDR2 YYREEE (reference sequence). The CDR3 spans 16 residues. CDR3 residues: CASSLGDRGYEETQYF. CDR3 nucleotide sequence: TGTGCCAGCAGCTTGGGTGACAGGGGTTACGAAGAGACCCAGTACTTC.

The sample holds a few counts of this clone. The rearrangement joins TRBV2 to TRBJ1-6; 9 bases align to TRBD1. The V segment lost 4 bases and the J segment 10 bases; nucleotides outside the gene matches: 8. From germline, CDR1 is SNHLY and CDR2 FYNNEI. There are 15 residues in the CDR3. The CDR3 bases are TGTGCCAGCAGTGGAGGGGGACAGGGACAATCACCCCTCCACTTT. Translation gives CASSGGGQGQSPLHF.

The J gene is TRBJ1-1, the V gene TRBV19; the D gene is possibly TRBD1 (5 bases). CDR1 and CDR2 (germline): LNHDA, SQIVND (reference sequence). The ends were cut back, 2 bases at V and 1 base at J, with 8 bases in the middle. The CDR3 is 14 amino acids. CDR3 bases: TGTGCCAGTAGTATAAACAGGTGGAACACTGAAGCTTTCTTT. It is translated as CASSINRWNTEAFF.

The chain recombines TRBV28 with TRBJ1-3; TRBD1 matches at 9 bases. Germline CDR1 is MDHEN and CDR2 is SYDVKM. The CDR3 contains 15 residues. V lost 6 bases, J lost 7 bases, and 10 bases stayed unmatched. The CDR3 reads CASSPGTGNGNTIYF. The DNA of the CDR3 is TGTGCCAGCAGCCCCGGGACAGGGAATGGCAACACCATATATTTT. Drawing the rest from reference TRBV28 and TRBJ1-3, the complete variable domain is DVKVTQSSRYLVKRTGEKVFLECVQDMDHENMFWYRQDPGLGLRLIYFSYDVKMKEKGDIPEGYSVSREKKERFSLILESASTNQTSMYLCASSPGTGNGNTIYFGEGSWLTVV.

The chain is built from TRBV7-8 and TRBJ1-5; tentative D call: TRBD1 (5 bases). Looked up from germline, CDR1 is SGHVS and CDR2 is FQNEAQ. V lost 0 bases and J lost 0, with 12 bases in between. The CDR3 has 17 amino acids. The CDR3: CASSLARTPLSNQPQHF. In DNA, the CDR3 is TGTGCCAGCAGCTTAGCGAGGACACCGCTTAGCAATCAGCCCCAGCATTTT.

The rearrangement uses TRBV19 and TRBJ1-1; D remains unclear. Trimming pared 7 bases from V and 3 bases from J, leaving 12 bases between. This CDR3 has 13 amino acids. The germline V gene encodes CDR1 LNHDA and CDR2 SQIVND (reference sequence). CDR3 DNA: TGTGCCAGTAACCCGACCGGGGACACTGAAGCTTTCTTT. Translating gives CASNPTGDTEAFF.

To note about this clone: At one boundary the junction diverges from the germline segment, which might be a read error. The V and J genes are TRBV5-1 and TRBJ2-1, with unresolved D. This CDR3 is 15 amino acids long. CDR1 SGHRS and CDR2 YFSETQ come from the germline V gene. The chain's CDR3 is CASSLDESPYNEQFF. As DNA, the CDR3 is TGCGCCAGCAGTTTGGACGAGTCCCCCTACAATGAGCAGTTCTTC.

The chain couples TRBV11-2 to TRBJ2-5; the D gene is possibly TRBD2 (5 bases). V shed 4 bases and J shed 1 base, with 10 bases lying between them. From germline, CDR1 is SGHAT and CDR2 FQNNGV. The CDR3 contains 14 residues. CDR3 nucleotide sequence: TGTGCCAGCAGCTCTAGCTCGGCCCAAGAGACCCAGTACTTC. Protein product: CASSSSSAQETQYF.

CDR3 in DNA: TGTGCCAGCAGTGAACTGCCAGGGTTACGCACCGGGGAGCTGTTTTTT. It yields the protein CASSELPGLRTGELFF. The chain carries TRBV6-1 and TRBJ2-2; a possible D gene is TRBD1 (5 bases). Germline CDR1 and CDR2: MNHNS and SASEGT. Deletions cut 2 bases from V and 4 bases from J, with 14 bases between. The CDR3 totals 16 residues.

This chain connects TRBV6-1 to TRBJ2-7, with 9 positions matching TRBD2. CDR1 MNHNS and CDR2 SASEGT come from the germline V gene. The CDR3 length is 13 residues. Trimming took 6 bases from V and 2 from J; bases not matched to a gene: 2. The CDR3 DNA sequence: TGTGCCAGCAGGACTAGCGGACCCTACGAGCAGTACTTC. It is translated as CASRTSGPYEQYF.

This rearrangement joins TRBV2 to TRBJ2-2, with TRBD2 identical over 13 bases. Germline loops: CDR1 SNHLY, CDR2 FYNNEI. This CDR3 has 17 residues. Trimming removed 5 bases from V and 8 bases from J; junction bases left unmatched: 11. The CDR3 region has the DNA TGTGCCAGCAGTAAAACTAGCGGGAGGGTGCCGGTAGGGGAGCTGTTTTTT. Translating it yields CASSKTSGRVPVGELFF.

The sample holds one count of this clone. The genes are TRBV5-1 and TRBJ1-2, with D perhaps matching TRBD1 (5 bases). Trimming took 4 bases from V and 5 from J, leaving 15 bases between them. CDR1 and CDR2 (germline): SGHRS, YFSETQ. The CDR3 runs to 14 residues. The CDR3 is CASSPDRGGYGYTF. The CDR3, as DNA: TGCGCCAGCAGCCCCGATCGGGGGGGGTATGGCTACACCTTC.

V and J are TRBV5-1 and TRBJ1-1; TRBD1 is a possible D gene (5 bases). Germline V gene data show CDR1 as SGHRS and CDR2 as YFSETQ. V lost 0 bases and J 5 bases, leaving 8 bases between the germline ends. The CDR3 is 13 residues long. CDR3 sequence (DNA): TGCGCCAGCAGCTTGGTTTCAGGGACTGAAGCTTTCTTT. It yields the protein CASSLVSGTEAFF.

This chain uses TRBV28 with TRBJ2-2; 7 positions match TRBD1. The germline gives CDR1 MDHEN, CDR2 SYDVKM. V trimming: 2 bases; J trimming: 5 bases; junction bases outside the gene matches: 2. CDR3 size: 14 residues. The CDR3 reads CASSLRGRTGELFF. The CDR3 bases are TGTGCCAGCAGTTTAAGGGGGCGGACCGGGGAGCTGTTTTTT.

This clone was seen only once. The chain employs TRBV19 and TRBJ1-5, with 7 bases identical to TRBD1. J lost 7 bases, V lost 3 bases, and 9 bases had no gene match. This CDR3 region has 15 residues. Germline V gene lookup returns CDR1 LNHDA and CDR2 SQIVND (reference sequence). The CDR3 DNA is TGTGCCAGTAGTATGGAGGGGGCGCGGCGACAGCCCCAGCATTTT. Translating it yields CASSMEGARRQPQHF.

The chain links TRBV19 to TRBJ2-7, with D tentatively TRBD2 (5 bases). Germline V gene data show CDR1 as LNHDA and CDR2 as SQIVND (reference sequence). CDR3 size: 14 residues. V lost 3 bases and J lost 2, with 11 bases in between. This chain's CDR3 is CASSIERNAYEQYF. The CDR3 DNA is TGTGCCAGTAGTATCGAGCGGAACGCCTACGAGCAGTACTTC.

This clone has a handful of counts. Here the CDR3 DNA reads TGTGCCAGCAGCTTGGCCGCACGGGAGCAGTACTTC. Translating it yields CASSLAAREQYF. This sequence joins TRBV5-4 and TRBJ2-7; D gene uncertain. The CDR3 is made up of 12 amino acids. Looked up from germline, CDR1 is SGHNT and CDR2 is YYREEE (reference sequence). V was clipped by 0 bases and J by 7 bases, with 8 bases between them.

The V gene is TRBV6-6, the J gene TRBJ2-1, with D perhaps TRBD1 (5 bases). From germline, CDR1 is MNHNY and CDR2 SVGAGI (reference sequence). The CDR3 totals 14 residues. Trimming took off 6 bases at V and 9 bases at J, with 18 bases between the two ends. The CDR3: CASRATGLWGEQFF. In nucleotides, the CDR3 is TGTGCCAGCAGAGCCACAGGTCTTTGGGGTGAGCAGTTCTTC.

The CDR3 sequence is CATSWDKGNEQYF. The CDR3 DNA is TGTGCCACCAGCTGGGACAAGGGGAACGAGCAGTACTTC. The chain has TRBV15 and TRBJ2-7; D perhaps matches TRBD1 (6 bases). The length of the CDR3 is 13 residues. Trimming pared 5 bases from V and 5 bases from J, leaving 13 bases between. Germline lookup yields CDR1 LNHNV and CDR2 YYDKDF (reference sequence).

This clone was detected only once. The V gene is TRBV13, the J gene TRBJ2-7; 9 bases line up with TRBD1. The length of the CDR3 is 14 residues. Germline V CDR1 and CDR2: PRHDT, FYEKMQ (reference sequence). With 5 bases clipped from V and 4 bases from J, the junction kept 6 bases outside the gene matches. The DNA for the CDR3 is TGTGCCAGCAGCACCGGACAGGGGACTTACGAGCAGTACTTC. It encodes CASSTGQGTYEQYF.

CDR3 sequence (DNA): TGCGCCAGCAGCTTTACAGGGGTTGAAGAGCAGTACTTC. This sequence encodes CASSFTGVEEQYF. The chain joins TRBV5-1 to TRBJ2-7; 7 nucleotides agree with TRBD1. The CDR3 contains 13 residues. CDR1 is SGHRS, CDR2 YFSETQ, per germline. V trimming: 2 bases; J trimming: 7 bases; junction bases outside the gene matches: 6.

The rearrangement joins TRBV7-3 to TRBJ2-5; TRBD2 aligns across 16 bases. After removal of 3 bases from V and 3 bases from J, the junction contained 1 base not matched to a gene. Germline V CDR1 and CDR2: SGHTA, FQGTGA. This CDR3 contains 16 residues. CDR3 coding DNA: TGTGCCAGCAGCTTGGGACTAGCGGGAGGGGAAGAGACCCAGTACTTC. Translation gives CASSLGLAGGEETQYF.

This clone has a handful of counts. V usage is TRBV19 and J usage is TRBJ1-1; no clear D gene. The CDR3 sequence is 14 residues long. The V and J ends lost 7 bases and 0 bases respectively, with 12 bases between them. Germline V gives CDR1 LNHDA, CDR2 SQIVND (reference sequence). CDR3 protein: CASTPALMNTEAFF. The CDR3 region has the DNA TGTGCCAGTACCCCGGCACTAATGAACACTGAAGCTTTCTTT.

The gene calls are TRBV9 and TRBJ1-1; 7 nucleotides match TRBD1. V dropped 4 bases and J dropped 6; count of bases not matched to a gene: 6. The CDR3 is made up of 13 amino acids. Germline assignment: CDR1 SGDLS and CDR2 YYNGEE. The chain's CDR3 is CASSFQGEAEAFF. CDR3 in DNA: TGTGCCAGCAGCTTCCAGGGGGAAGCTGAAGCTTTCTTT.

This chain uses TRBV6-6 with TRBJ2-7; D might be TRBD2 (7 bases). This CDR3 spans 14 amino acids. Germline V gene lookup returns CDR1 MNHNY and CDR2 SVGAGI (reference sequence). V lost 2 bases, J lost 2 bases, and 10 bases lay in between. In DNA, the CDR3 is TGTGCCAGCAGTTACGGGGGGGGGCCCTACGAGCAGTACTTC. Translated: CASSYGGGPYEQYF.

The CDR3 loop is CSVVSGRARNEQYF. The CDR3 bases are TGCAGCGTTGTCAGCGGGAGGGCCAGGAACGAGCAGTACTTC. The chain carries TRBV29-1 and TRBJ2-7; 10 bases align to TRBD2. Germline values: CDR1 SQVTM, CDR2 ANQGSEA. Trimming removed 4 bases from V and 5 bases from J; junction bases left unmatched: 8. The CDR3 has 14 residues.

This chain uses TRBV10-3 with TRBJ2-1; TRBD2 aligns across 7 bases. The CDR3 spans 15 residues. V lost 3 bases, J lost 4 bases, and 6 bases stayed unmatched. Germline loops: CDR1 ENHRY, CDR2 SYGVKD. Here the CDR3 reads CAISEGASGYNEQFF. DNA of the CDR3: TGTGCCATCAGTGAAGGGGCTAGCGGTTACAATGAGCAGTTCTTC.

The table lists this clone with a count of one. The chain has TRBV5-1 and TRBJ1-2; TRBD1 agrees at 7 bases. The CDR3 length is 13 residues. V dropped 0 bases and J dropped 9; count of bases not matched to a gene: 5. Per germline, CDR1 SGHRS and CDR2 YFSETQ. The chain's CDR3 is CASSLDRGDSYTF. CDR3 DNA sequence: TGCGCCAGCAGCTTGGACAGGGGAGATAGCTACACCTTC.

The genes are TRBV18 and TRBJ2-7; D is unresolved. This CDR3 region has 15 residues. V lost 0 bases to trimming and J lost 6 bases, with 15 bases between them. Per the germline V gene, CDR1 is KGHSH and CDR2 is LQKENI. The CDR3 DNA sequence: TGTGCCAGCTCACCACCTGAACCCTCTTGGGCCGAGCAGTACTTC. Amino acid sequence: CASSPPEPSWAEQYF.

The table lists this clone with a few counts. The chain employs TRBV6-5 and TRBJ1-2, with D uncertain. V shed 4 bases and J shed 8 bases, with 14 bases lying between them. The CDR3 has 13 amino acids. Germline CDR1 MNHEY, CDR2 SVGAGI. The DNA for the CDR3 is TGTGCCAGCAGTTCCCGGACTGGGTTGGGCTACACCTTC. Translation: CASSSRTGLGYTF.